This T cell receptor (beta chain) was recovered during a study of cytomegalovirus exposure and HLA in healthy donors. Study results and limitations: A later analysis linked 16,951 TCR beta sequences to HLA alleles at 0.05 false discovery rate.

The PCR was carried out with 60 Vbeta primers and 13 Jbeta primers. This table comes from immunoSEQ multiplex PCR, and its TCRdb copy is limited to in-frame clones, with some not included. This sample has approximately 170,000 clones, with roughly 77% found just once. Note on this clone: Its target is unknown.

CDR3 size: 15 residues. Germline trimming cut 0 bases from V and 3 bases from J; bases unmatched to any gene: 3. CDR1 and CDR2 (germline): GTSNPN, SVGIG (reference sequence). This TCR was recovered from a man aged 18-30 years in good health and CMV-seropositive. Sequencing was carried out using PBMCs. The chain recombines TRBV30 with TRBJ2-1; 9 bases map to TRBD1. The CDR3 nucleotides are TGTGCCTGGAGTGTAACAGGGGGCCGCTACAATGAGCAGTTCTTC. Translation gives CAWSVTGGRYNEQFF.